The rows below give T cell receptor beta chains drawn from one sample of a study of blood T cell repertoires in COVID-19. The table came from immunoSEQ multiplex PCR; TCRdb's copy has only in-frame clones and leaves some out. The sample holds 100,000 to 120,000 clones, over 65% seen once. The sample was peripheral blood. The receptors stem from a woman aged 80 or older with acute or convalescent COVID-19. Each CDR3 is given with its conserved first and last residue. The D gene is left open where the match is weak. Clone size is given for some rows only: seen once, a few or many times, or a class if the clone is expanded.

clone_size | j_call | v_call | d_call | cdr3_aa | cdr3_nt
once | TRBJ2-1 | TRBV11-3 | . | CASSSRQGWNEQFF | TGTGCCAGCAGCTCGAGGCAGGGATGGAATGAGCAGTTCTTC
. | TRBJ1-2 | TRBV14 | . | CASSQDPGQFYGYTF | TGTGCCAGCAGCCAAGATCCAGGGCAGTTCTATGGCTACACCTTC
once | TRBJ1-5 | TRBV19 | . | CASSGGMRNQPQHF | TGTGCCAGTAGTGGGGGGATGCGCAATCAGCCCCAGCATTTT
. | TRBJ2-7 | TRBV2 | . | CASNLRLPYEQYF | TGTGCCAGCAATCTGAGATTACCCTACGAGCAGTACTTC
. | TRBJ1-5 | TRBV10-2 | TRBD1 | CASSPTPFGQEYYNQPQHF | TGCGCCAGCAGTCCCACCCCGTTTGGACAGGAGTATTACAATCAGCCCCAGCATTTT
few | TRBJ1-3 | TRBV6-5 | . | CASSRERSGNTIYF | TGTGCCAGCAGTCGGGAGCGATCTGGAAACACCATATATTTT
. | TRBJ2-2 | TRBV27 | . | CASSFQGTTGELFF | TGTGCCAGCAGTTTCCAGGGGACCACCGGGGAGCTGTTTTTT
. | TRBJ2-3 | TRBV4-2 | TRBD2 | CASSHYGTSTTDTQYF | TGTGCCAGCAGCCATTACGGGACTAGTACCACAGATACGCAGTATTTT
. | TRBJ1-2 | TRBV5-8 | . | CASSFPQTWGYTF | TGTGCCAGCAGCTTCCCCCAGACTTGGGGCTACACCTTC
few | TRBJ1-6 | TRBV11-2 | . | CASSLSFGFWSPLHF | TGTGCCAGCAGCTTATCTTTCGGGTTTTGGTCACCCCTCCACTTT
medium-sized | TRBJ2-1 | TRBV3-1/TRBV3-2 | TRBD2 | CASSTHSGRRTTHSYNEQFF | TGTGCCAGCAGCACCCATAGCGGGAGGCGCACAACCCACTCCTACAATGAGCAGTTCTTC
few | TRBJ2-7 | TRBV11-1 | . | CASSATDSLSEQYF | TGTGCCAGCAGCGCCACGGACTCTCTTAGCGAGCAGTACTTC
. | TRBJ1-5 | TRBV24-1 | TRBD1 | CATSDLTGGNQPQHF | TGTGCCACCAGTGATTTGACAGGGGGCAATCAGCCCCAGCATTTT
. | TRBJ1-4 | TRBV25-1 | TRBD1 | CASSFSGTGFEKLFF | TGTGCCAGCAGTTTCTCCGGGACAGGGTTTGAAAAACTGTTTTTT
. | TRBJ2-1 | TRBV3-1/TRBV3-2 | TRBD2 | CASSQGGGISNEQFF | TGTGCCAGCAGCCAAGGGGGGGGTATCTCCAATGAGCAGTTCTTC
. | TRBJ1-1 | TRBV10-3 | . | CAIRNRDMNTEAFF | TGTGCCATACGAAACAGGGATATGAACACTGAAGCTTTCTTT
. | TRBJ1-1 | TRBV5-6 | TRBD1 | CASSPRTGFLTEAFF | TGTGCCAGCAGCCCACGGACAGGGTTTTTAACTGAAGCTTTCTTT
few | TRBJ1-6 | TRBV7-3 | . | CASSLAGRNSPLHF | TGTGCCAGCAGCTTGGCAGGCCGCAATTCACCCCTCCACTTT
. | TRBJ2-7 | TRBV5-1 | . | CASSLNGINYEQYF | TGCGCCAGCAGCCTGAACGGGATAAACTACGAGCAGTACTTC
. | TRBJ2-5 | TRBV2 | . | CASSGTVGETQYF | TGTGCCAGCAGTGGAACCGTCGGGGAGACCCAGTACTTC
. | TRBJ1-1 | TRBV25-1 | . | CASSETVNTEAFF | TGTGCCAGCAGTGAGACAGTCAACACTGAAGCTTTCTTT
. | TRBJ2-1 | TRBV7-9 | TRBD2 | CASSNGRTSGGARGEQFF | TGTGCCAGCAGCAACGGACGGACTAGCGGGGGGGCTCGCGGTGAGCAGTTCTTC
. | TRBJ1-1 | TRBV2 | . | CASRDSGMNTEAFF | TGTGCCAGCAGGGACAGTGGGATGAACACTGAAGCTTTCTTT
. | TRBJ1-1 | TRBV3-1/TRBV3-2 | . | CASSQGGGRDTEAFF | TGTGCCAGCAGCCAAGGAGGGGGGAGGGACACTGAAGCTTTCTTT
. | TRBJ2-1 | TRBV3-1/TRBV3-2 | TRBD2 | CASSQGLAGNNEQFF | TGTGCCAGCAGCCAAGGACTAGCGGGTAACAATGAGCAGTTCTTC
. | TRBJ1-1 | TRBV4-2 | . | CASSTRGGNAEAFF | TGTGCCAGCAGCACACGAGGGGGAAACGCTGAAGCTTTCTTT
. | TRBJ2-1 | TRBV4-2 | TRBD2 | CASSPLIAGYHEQFF | TGTGCCAGCAGCCCACTGATAGCGGGGTATCATGAGCAGTTCTTC
. | TRBJ1-2 | TRBV5-4 | . | CASSLPALAHYGYTF | TGTGCCAGCAGCTTGCCCGCCTTGGCCCACTATGGCTACACCTTC
. | TRBJ2-1 | TRBV7-8 | TRBD2 | CASSLGPSGRILGNEQFF | TGTGCCAGCAGCTTAGGCCCTAGCGGGAGGATCCTGGGCAATGAGCAGTTCTTC